These T cell receptor beta chains were read from a single sample in a study of T cell repertoires in cytomegalovirus infection. These TCRs' antigens remain unknown. TCRdb reprocessed the reads via MiXCR and lists one record per CDR3 protein. The sample has roughly 280,000 distinct CDR3 sequences, roughly a fifth seen once; the top ten hold roughly a fifth. The sample in question was cultured PBMCs, obtained from culture after CMV antigen stimulation. The receptor set was obtained from a human donor in good health (CMV status not recorded). Some clones in this sample may be carry-over from other donors' samples. Each CDR3 is given with its conserved first and last residue. Size values are once, few and many counts, or a class for expanded clones, and some rows have none.

TRBJ1-5 | TRBV18 | . | CASSPQSNSNQPQHF
TRBJ2-1 | TRBV5-1 | . | CASSLVGVLHEQFF
TRBJ2-3 | TRBV28 | . | CASSSPHTQYF
TRBJ2-3 | TRBV10-3 | few | CAISGTSGSTDTQYF
TRBJ2-2 | TRBV18 | few | CASSPLGTENTGELFF
TRBJ2-1 | TRBV28 | . | CASSPGGTGGREQFF
TRBJ2-2 | TRBV19 | . | CASSKTGTGELFF
TRBJ2-1 | TRBV4-1 | . | CASSQPPSTMSNEQFF
TRBJ2-1 | TRBV4-1 | . | CASSQDGVGSEQFF
TRBJ1-1 | TRBV6-2/TRBV6-3 | . | CASSYPGQQNTEAFF
TRBJ2-3 | TRBV5-1 | . | CASSWGDREPDTQYF
TRBJ2-1 | TRBV7-2 | many | CASNSGTRSYNEQFF
TRBJ1-1 | TRBV5-4 | . | CASRNRQGRVTEAFF
TRBJ2-3 | TRBV7-6 | many | CASRGDFGQYF
TRBJ1-1 | TRBV6-2/TRBV6-3 | . | CASSYGAALEAFF
TRBJ2-7 | TRBV6-9 | many | CASRRTPTMEYNNQYF
TRBJ2-7 | TRBV7-4 | . | CASSLPRTSGREGEQYF
TRBJ2-2 | TRBV12-3/TRBV12-4 | few | CASSLKLAGQTGELFF
TRBJ2-1 | TRBV27 | . | CASSYGREGNEQFF
TRBJ2-1 | TRBV29-1 | . | CSVRRGYSDEQFF
TRBJ1-1 | TRBV7-2 | many | CASSLLRAMNTEAFF
TRBJ1-1 | TRBV6-2/TRBV6-3 | . | CASSSEPWTEAFF
TRBJ2-1 | TRBV4-3 | few | CASSRRGPDAYNEQFF
TRBJ2-1 | TRBV7-9 | . | CASSQVLAGIYNEQFF
TRBJ2-3 | TRBV6-2/TRBV6-3 | few | CASSYRLTADTQYF
TRBJ2-1 | TRBV7-2 | many | CASSSHRRGSSYNEQFF
TRBJ1-2 | TRBV12-3/TRBV12-4 | few | CASSRLRGIPHLYGYTF
TRBJ2-1 | TRBV20-1 | many | CSAPRSGRPDNEQFF
TRBJ2-6 | TRBV2 | few | CASRPGQGVPSGANVLTF
TRBJ1-2 | TRBV5-6 | . | CASTSFLGYGYTF
TRBJ1-1 | TRBV5-6 | . | CASSSGPTEAFF
TRBJ1-2 | TRBV11-1 | . | CASSVRQGGGGDGYTF
TRBJ1-3 | TRBV7-2 | many | CASSARTGGPGNTIYF
TRBJ2-3 | TRBV7-8 | many | CASSLGRGRTSGMTDTQYF
TRBJ2-7 | TRBV30 | . | CAWSLDWRYEQYF
TRBJ1-1 | TRBV28 | few | CATQFGAREAFF
TRBJ2-2 | TRBV20-1 | . | CSASAVSTGELFF
TRBJ2-2 | TRBV19 | few | CASSIFPGRNTGELFF
TRBJ2-1 | TRBV24-1 | . | CATSDGGYNEQFF
TRBJ2-7 | TRBV7-2 | few | CASSSGYGYEQYF
TRBJ2-1 | TRBV6-2/TRBV6-3 | . | CASSRGPEQFF
TRBJ2-1 | TRBV10-3 | few | CAISESGVGDEQFF
TRBJ1-2 | TRBV7-2 | many | CASSPAGTDYGYTF
TRBJ2-1 | TRBV12-3/TRBV12-4 | . | CASSFVRAGGGNEQFF
TRBJ2-7 | TRBV7-2 | few | CASSLDSTTGQYF
TRBJ2-2 | TRBV20-1 | . | CSASSSGISAGELFF
TRBJ2-5 | TRBV11-2 | . | CASSPLRGEETQYF
TRBJ1-2 | TRBV6-5 | . | CASTSAARGYGYTF
TRBJ2-4 | TRBV6-1 | . | CASSFNGPTGGNIQYF
TRBJ2-3 | TRBV28 | . | CASSLSLAGGQTTDTQYF
TRBJ1-1 | TRBV7-9 | many | CASSRASAGTEAFF
TRBJ1-6 | TRBV6-6 | . | CASSYTGMVLHF
TRBJ2-7 | TRBV7-9 | . | CASTARDRAHEQYF
TRBJ2-2 | TRBV7-2 | few | CASSGRDRGRTGELFF
TRBJ2-1 | TRBV6-2/TRBV6-3 | . | CASTDRGIIYEQFF
TRBJ2-2 | TRBV6-6 | many | CASSRLAGDVGELFF
TRBJ1-5 | TRBV7-8 | many | CASSLGEYRGRGQPQHF
TRBJ1-1 | TRBV2 | few | CASRHDRDRGRDDTEAFF
TRBJ2-5 | TRBV3-1 | . | CASSTGTLRETQYF
TRBJ1-5 | TRBV7-9 | . | CASSSSDRGLQPQHF